A selection of T cell receptor beta chains follows, all from one sample in a study of blood T cell repertoires in COVID-19. The protocol was immunoSEQ multiplex PCR, while the TCRdb copy is restricted to in-frame clones and leaves out a portion. The data contain some 360,000 clones, about nine tenths of them singletons. The sample taken for sequencing was PBMCs or T cells enriched from blood (not recorded which). These TCRs come from a woman aged 25 to 39 who had been exposed to COVID-19. The CDR3 runs from the conserved cysteine through the conserved F or W. The D gene is left open where the match is weak. Part of the rows lack a size; the others show once, few, many or a class for expanded clones.

j_gene | v_gene | abundance | d_gene | CDR3aa | CDR3nt
TRBJ2-7 | TRBV11-2 | - | TRBD2 | CASSQSLAGYEQYF | TGTGCCAGCAGCCAATCCCTAGCGGGCTACGAGCAGTACTTC
TRBJ1-5 | TRBV7-2 | - | TRBD1 | CASSPRTGVSQPQHF | TGTGCCAGCAGCCCCCGGACAGGGGTATCGCAGCCCCAGCATTTT
TRBJ2-4 | TRBV9 | few | TRBD2 | CASSVHFGTSGENIQYF | TGTGCCAGCAGCGTGCACTTCGGGACTAGCGGGGAAAACATTCAGTACTTC
TRBJ1-2 | TRBV7-2 | - | - | CASSLGGTTGGYTF | TGTGCCAGCAGCTTAGGTGGGACAACCGGGGGCTACACCTTC
TRBJ2-2 | TRBV5-1 | - | - | CASSITGHNTGELFF | TGCGCCAGCAGCATAACGGGACATAACACCGGGGAGCTGTTTTTT
TRBJ2-7 | TRBV28 | - | TRBD1 | CASSSLGQTDYEQYF | TGTGCCAGCAGTTCGTTGGGACAGACGGACTACGAGCAGTACTTC
TRBJ1-2 | TRBV7-9 | - | TRBD1 | CASSPGQGLNYGYTF | TGTGCCAGCAGCCCAGGACAGGGACTTAACTATGGCTACACCTTC
TRBJ1-3 | TRBV2 | - | - | CASSEQGNSGNTIYF | TGTGCCAGCAGTGAACAGGGTAACTCTGGAAACACCATATATTTT
TRBJ2-3 | TRBV24-1 | few | - | CATSDLGESTDTQYF | TGTGCCACCAGTGATTTAGGGGAAAGCACAGATACGCAGTATTTT
TRBJ2-2 | TRBV28 | - | TRBD2 | CASSSTPGLGNTGELFF | TGTGCCAGCAGTTCGACCCCGGGACTAGGGAACACCGGGGAGCTGTTTTTT
TRBJ2-7 | TRBV28 | - | TRBD1 | CASSFLLGTDSYEQYF | TGTGCCAGCAGTTTCCTGCTGGGGACAGATTCGTACGAGCAGTACTTC
TRBJ2-1 | TRBV5-1 | once | TRBD2 | CASSSRGAAHNEQFF | TGCGCCAGCAGCTCGCGGGGGGCGGCCCACAATGAGCAGTTCTTC
TRBJ1-6 | TRBV30 | - | - | CAWSVALPLHF | TGTGCCTGGAGTGTAGCTCTTCCCCTCCACTTT
TRBJ2-2 | TRBV10-2 | - | TRBD2 | CASRKREGQGATGELFF | TGCGCCAGCAGGAAGCGGGAGGGCCAGGGTGCCACCGGGGAGCTGTTTTTT
TRBJ2-1 | TRBV15 | - | TRBD2 | CATSRGLAGNLWSVHEQFF | TGTGCCACCAGCAGAGGACTAGCGGGAAACCTTTGGTCGGTGCATGAGCAGTTCTTC
TRBJ2-3 | TRBV5-1 | - | TRBD2 | CASSLGSSGPTDTQYF | TGCGCCAGCAGCTTGGGTTCTAGCGGACCCACAGATACGCAGTATTTT
TRBJ2-3 | TRBV18 | - | TRBD2 | CASSPAGGFTDTQYF | TGTGCCAGCTCCCCAGCGGGGGGATTCACAGATACGCAGTATTTT
TRBJ1-4 | TRBV19 | - | - | CASSISAQDLVEKLFF | TGTGCCAGTAGTATTTCGGCGCAGGACTTAGTCGAAAAACTGTTTTTT
TRBJ2-1 | TRBV6-5 | - | TRBD2 | CASSYVGEGNEQFF | TGTGCCAGCAGTTACGTTGGGGAGGGCAATGAGCAGTTCTTC
TRBJ2-1 | TRBV3-1/TRBV3-2 | once | - | CASSQEVGGGPSYNEQFF | TGTGCCAGCAGCCAAGAGGTAGGAGGGGGCCCTTCCTACAATGAGCAGTTCTTC
TRBJ1-3 | TRBV6-5 | once | - | CASGSYTGNTIYF | TGTGCCAGCGGCTCGTACACTGGAAACACCATATATTTT
TRBJ1-2 | TRBV6-5 | - | - | CASRDPGRNYGYTF | TGTGCCAGCCGAGATCCAGGGCGGAACTATGGCTACACCTTC
TRBJ2-1 | TRBV4-1 | - | TRBD2 | CASSQDGLAGSSYNEQFF | TGCGCCAGCAGCCAAGATGGGTTAGCGGGATCCTCCTACAATGAGCAGTTCTTC
TRBJ2-7 | TRBV5-1 | - | TRBD2 | CASSLEAGGPYEQYF | TGCGCCAGCAGCTTGGAAGCGGGAGGTCCCTACGAGCAGTACTTC
TRBJ1-1 | TRBV25-1 | - | - | CASSEGGQNTEAFF | TGTGCCAGCAGTGAAGGGGGACAGAACACTGAAGCTTTCTTT
TRBJ1-6 | TRBV11-1 | - | - | CASSSDSLNSPLHF | TGTGCCAGCAGTTCGGACAGCCTTAATTCACCCCTCCACTTT
TRBJ1-3 | TRBV5-1 | few | - | CASSLGTSGNTIYF | TGCGCCAGCAGCTTGGGGACATCTGGAAACACCATATATTTT
TRBJ1-5 | TRBV19 | - | TRBD1 | CASSMGRGQHGNQPQHF | TGTGCCAGTAGTATGGGCAGGGGACAGCATGGCAATCAGCCCCAGCATTTT
TRBJ2-3 | TRBV3-1/TRBV3-2 | - | - | CASSPHLGGDTQYF | TGTGCCAGCAGCCCCCATTTAGGCGGAGATACGCAGTATTTT
TRBJ2-1 | TRBV7-3 | - | TRBD2 | CASSLTGASGMGEQFF | TGTGCCAGCAGCTTAACGGGTGCTAGCGGGATGGGTGAGCAGTTCTTC